The T cell receptor beta chain under discussion was sequenced for a study of shared clonotypes between healthy human individuals. Libraries were prepared by immunoSEQ multiplex PCR; TCRdb keeps only in-frame clonotypes and omits some of them. The table lists about 1.9 million clones, roughly 93% of them singletons. Naive CD8 cells were CD45RO-negative, positively selected for CCR7, excluding terminally differentiated effector memory CD45RA+ cells. Each donor was a Caucasian adult residing in Nashville, Tennessee. Whole-study results and caveats: Relative to their counterparts shared across all four donors, non-shared clonotypes exhibited diminished generation probabilities. The study found 4.5% to 6% of naive CD4 clonotypes shared across a handful of donors.

The CDR3 is 14 amino acids. Germline CDR1 is LNHDA and CDR2 is SQIVND (reference sequence). Trimming cost V 5 bases and J 3 bases; bases outside gene matches: 3. As for this clone: Its antigen is still unknown. The identical CDR3 is also encoded by other nucleotide sequences in the sample.

This TCR derives from a man aged 18 to 30 in good health. Some clones in this sample may be carry-over from other donors' samples. This rearrangement joins TRBV19 to TRBJ2-7, with 11 bases matching TRBD1. Specimen: naive CD8+ T cells from PBMCs. The CDR3 DNA reads as TGTGCCAGTAGTGCCGGGACAGGGGGCTACGAGCAGTACTTC. It is translated as CASSAGTGGYEQYF.